The clone carrying this T cell receptor beta chain was observed once. Its cognate antigen is unknown. Sequencing used immunoSEQ multiplex PCR; TCRdb keeps in-frame clones, though not all of them. Of some 150,000 clones in the sample, 92% were seen once. The data derive from a study of T cell responses to AZD1222 COVID-19 vaccine. Study observations and caveats: Breadth and depth of Spike-specific TCRs rose after two AZD1222 doses. Clonal diversity may have been underestimated, and the donors were mostly white British, with more females than males.

This sequence was found in an adult in good health. The sample here was peripheral blood, taken on day 0 of MenACWY control vaccination.

The CDR3 nucleotides are TGTGCCAGTAGAGAGACAGGGGGATTTCTCTATGGCTACACCTTC. As protein: CASRETGGFLYGYTF. V usage is TRBV19 and J usage is TRBJ1-2; 9 bases line up with TRBD1. The V segment lost 6 bases and the J segment 4 bases; nucleotides outside the gene matches: 9. CDR3 length: 15 amino acids. Germline V gives CDR1 LNHDA, CDR2 SQIVND (reference sequence).